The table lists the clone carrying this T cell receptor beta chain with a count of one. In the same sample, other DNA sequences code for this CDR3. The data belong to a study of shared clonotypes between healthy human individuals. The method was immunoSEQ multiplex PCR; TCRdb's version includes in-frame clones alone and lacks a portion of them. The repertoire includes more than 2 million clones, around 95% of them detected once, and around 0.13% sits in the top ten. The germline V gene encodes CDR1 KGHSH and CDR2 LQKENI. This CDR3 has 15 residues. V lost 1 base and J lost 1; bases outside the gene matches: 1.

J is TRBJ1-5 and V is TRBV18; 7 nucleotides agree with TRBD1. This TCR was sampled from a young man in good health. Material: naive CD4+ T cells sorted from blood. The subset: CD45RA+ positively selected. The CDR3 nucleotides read TGTGCCAGCTCACCACAGGGGGCGAGCAATCAGCCCCAGCATTTT. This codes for CASSPQGASNQPQHF.